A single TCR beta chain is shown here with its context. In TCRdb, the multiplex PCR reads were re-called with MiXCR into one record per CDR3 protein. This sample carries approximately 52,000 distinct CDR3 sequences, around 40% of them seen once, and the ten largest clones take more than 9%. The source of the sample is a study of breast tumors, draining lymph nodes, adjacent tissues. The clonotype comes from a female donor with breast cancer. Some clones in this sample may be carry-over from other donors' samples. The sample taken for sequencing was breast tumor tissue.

The CDR3 region has the DNA TGTGCCAGTAGGCCCAGGGCTAGCGGGAGCTACGAGCATTTT. It is translated as CASRPRASGSYEHF. The chain is built from TRBV19 and TRBJ1-5, with a possible D match to TRBD1 (5 bases). CDR1 and CDR2 from the germline V gene are LNHDA and SQIVND (reference sequence). Deletions cut 6 bases from V and 14 bases from J, with 23 bases between. The CDR3 length is 14 residues. Together with reference TRBV19 and TRBJ1-5, the CDR3 gives the full variable domain: DGGITQSPKYLFRKEGQNVTLSCEQNLNHDAMYWYRQDPGQGLRLIYYSQIVNDFQKGDIAEGYSVSREKKESFPLTVTSAQKNPTAFYLCASRPRASGSYEHFGDGTRLSIL.